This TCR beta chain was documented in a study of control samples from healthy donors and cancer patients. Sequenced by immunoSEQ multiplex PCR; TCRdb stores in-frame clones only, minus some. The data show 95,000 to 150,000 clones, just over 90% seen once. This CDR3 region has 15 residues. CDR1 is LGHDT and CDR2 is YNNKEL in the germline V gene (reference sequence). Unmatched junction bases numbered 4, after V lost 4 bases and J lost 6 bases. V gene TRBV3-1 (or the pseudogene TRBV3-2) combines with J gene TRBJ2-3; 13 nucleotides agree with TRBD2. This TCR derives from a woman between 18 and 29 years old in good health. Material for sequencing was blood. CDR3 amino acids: CASSLTTSGGDTQYF. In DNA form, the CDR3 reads TGTGCCAGCAGCCTTACGACTAGCGGGGGGGATACGCAGTATTTT.